These T cell receptor beta chains were read from a single sample in a study of T cells after yellow fever vaccination. TCRdb called the 5' RACE reads again in MiXCR, with one record for every CDR3 protein. The sample holds 500,000 to 550,000 distinct CDR3 sequences; 20% to 25% are singletons and the top ten take about a sixth. Specimen: PBMCs, collected approximately 22 days after the first yellow fever vaccination. The receptors here all came from a man in his late teens or twenties who received the YFV17D yellow fever vaccine. The CDR3 runs from the conserved cysteine through the conserved F or W. Fields, in order: clone size, D gene, J gene, V gene, CDR3 protein, CDR3 DNA. A D gene is named only where the DNA matches it firmly. Clone size is not always given. Where it is, it says once, few, many or a class for expanded clones.

size: many
D: -
J: TRBJ1-2
V: TRBV7-9
CDR3: CASSLGDGYTF
DNA: TGCGCCAGCAGCTTGGGAGATGGCTACACCTTC

size: -
D: TRBD1
J: TRBJ2-3
V: TRBV9
CDR3: CASSVGPDREDTQYF
DNA: TGTGCCAGCAGCGTAGGCCCGGACAGGGAAGATACGCAGTATTTT

size: many
D: -
J: TRBJ2-3
V: TRBV10-3
CDR3: CALLPPGVTSTDTQYF
DNA: TGTGCCCTACTCCCTCCGGGGGTTACTAGCACAGATACGCAGTATTTT

size: -
D: TRBD1
J: TRBJ2-1
V: TRBV2
CDR3: CASSEVDRPSNEQFF
DNA: TGTGCCAGCAGTGAAGTGGACAGGCCGTCCAATGAGCAGTTCTTC

size: many
D: -
J: TRBJ1-3
V: TRBV20-1
CDR3: CSAKDRSSGNTIYF
DNA: TGCAGTGCCAAGGACAGAAGCTCTGGAAACACCATATATTTT

size: -
D: TRBD1
J: TRBJ2-2
V: TRBV10-3
CDR3: CAISPGQGNTGELFF
DNA: TGTGCCATCAGCCCGGGACAGGGGAACACCGGGGAGCTGTTTTTT

size: -
D: -
J: TRBJ2-3
V: TRBV9
CDR3: CASSLMGATTDTQYF
DNA: TGTGCCAGCAGCCTGATGGGGGCTACGACAGATACGCAGTATTTT

size: -
D: -
J: TRBJ2-3
V: TRBV5-4
CDR3: CASSLYRSGTDTQYF
DNA: TGTGCCAGCAGCTTGTACAGATCCGGCACAGATACGCAGTATTTT

size: -
D: -
J: TRBJ1-5
V: TRBV6-2/TRBV6-3
CDR3: CATNQGQLNQPQHF
DNA: TGTGCCACAAACCAGGGACAACTCAATCAGCCCCAGCATTTT

size: -
D: TRBD2
J: TRBJ2-2
V: TRBV2
CDR3: CTFSLGRGLQANTGELFF
DNA: TGTACCTTCAGTCTCGGGCGGGGGTTACAAGCGAACACCGGGGAGCTGTTTTTT

size: few
D: TRBD2
J: TRBJ2-1
V: TRBV11-3
CDR3: CASSLRTSGGADNEQFF
DNA: TGTGCCAGCAGCCTCCGGACTAGCGGGGGGGCAGACAATGAGCAGTTCTTC

size: few
D: TRBD1
J: TRBJ1-5
V: TRBV6-1
CDR3: CAITLGQFDQPQHF
DNA: TGTGCCATCACCCTGGGACAGTTCGATCAGCCCCAGCATTTT

size: -
D: TRBD1
J: TRBJ2-5
V: TRBV20-1
CDR3: CSASERTGGQETQYF
DNA: TGCAGTGCTAGTGAACGGACAGGGGGACAAGAGACCCAGTACTTC

size: -
D: TRBD2
J: TRBJ2-1
V: TRBV7-2
CDR3: CASSWLAGGNEQFF
DNA: TGTGCCAGCAGCTGGCTAGCGGGGGGCAATGAGCAGTTCTTC

size: -
D: -
J: TRBJ2-1
V: TRBV3-1
CDR3: CASQASPGPEQFF
DNA: TGTGCCAGCCAAGCTAGTCCGGGGCCTGAGCAGTTCTTC

size: few
D: -
J: TRBJ2-4
V: TRBV5-1
CDR3: CASSLGSPSGTKNIQYF
DNA: TGCGCCAGCAGCTTGGGGTCCCCGTCCGGTACCAAAAACATTCAGTACTTC

size: -
D: -
J: TRBJ2-2
V: TRBV2
CDR3: CASSVDRANTGELFF
DNA: TGTGCCAGCAGTGTGGATAGGGCGAACACCGGGGAGCTGTTTTTT

size: -
D: -
J: TRBJ2-3
V: TRBV6-5
CDR3: CASSYIIGDTQYF
DNA: TGTGCCAGCAGTTATATCATAGGGGATACGCAGTATTTT

size: -
D: -
J: TRBJ1-1
V: TRBV19
CDR3: CASINRLNTEAFF
DNA: TGTGCCAGTATTAACAGGTTGAACACTGAAGCTTTCTTT